The clone carrying this TCR beta chain has at least ten counts. The target antigen is unknown. TCRdb reprocessed the PCR reads with MiXCR, giving one entry per CDR3 protein. The profile shows about 98,000 distinct CDR3 sequences, about a third of them singletons. This entry belongs to a study of molecular identifiers for immune sequencing clone quantification. Overall study findings and caveats: Clonotypes topping 20 RNA copies carried over 97% of effector molecules but under 1% of naive ones.

V lost 3 bases and J lost 0, with 12 bases in between. The CDR3 consists of 15 residues. Germline lookup yields CDR1 SQVTM and CDR2 ANQGSEA. Naive CD8 T cell sorting was performed on the CD8+CD4-CCR7+CD45RA+ phenotype. The genes are TRBV29-1 and TRBJ1-3; a possible D gene is TRBD1 (6 bases). The receptor was isolated from a human donor in good health. Some libraries in this study had Jurkat cell RNA spiked in. Material: naive CD8+ T cells from blood, with Jurkat cell RNA spiked in. Subset reported: FACS-sorted CD8+CD4-CCR7+CD45RA+ naive T cells. CDR3 DNA sequence: TGCAGCGTTGAGGACAGCCAACACTCTGGAAACACCATATATTTT. Its protein is CSVEDSQHSGNTIYF.